This TCR beta chain was observed in a study of vaccination and CD4 T cells after COVID-19. The V and J ends lost 7 bases and 2 bases respectively, with 10 bases between them. CDR3 length equals 13 residues. CDR1 and CDR2 (germline): MNHEY, SVGEGT. With the Oncomine TCR Beta short-read assay, DNA from cultured CD4+ T cells was sequenced. In this case, cultured CD4+ T cells provided the extracted genomic DNA. TCRdb itself ran the PCR reads through MiXCR, one entry per CDR3 protein. The sample lists around 11,000 distinct CDR3 sequences; around 25% were seen once. The treatment here: roughly 11-day PBMC culture with coronavirus spike peptide pools or control peptides (ViraFEST assay). ViraFEST used peptide pools to expand antigen-specific T cells before TCR sequencing. In the case of this clonotype: Its cognate antigen is unknown.

The chain links TRBV6-2 or TRBV6-3 to TRBJ2-3; D unresolved. Sample: CD4+ T cells from blood, cultured in vitro, taken before SARS-CoV-2 vaccination. The sequence was collected from a human donor who received a COVID-19 vaccine. In DNA, the CDR3 is TGTGCCAGCATCGATGGGGTCACAGATACGCAGTATTTT. Translated, it gives CASIDGVTDTQYF.